This T cell receptor (beta chain) is drawn from a study of identical twins. Study-level findings and limits: Twin pairs' shared out-of-frame alpha sequences were enriched in low generation probability. Compared with models, monozygotic twins showed more out-of-frame TCR alpha sharing.

The CDR3 extends over 15 amino acids. Per germline, CDR1 SGHRS and CDR2 YFSETQ. With 3 bases clipped from V and 5 bases from J, the junction kept 6 bases outside the gene matches. A word on this clonotype: Its antigen remains unknown.

MiXCR, applied by TCRdb to the 5' RACE reads, yields one record per CDR3 protein. This sample has hundreds of thousands of distinct CDR3 sequences; about 20% occur once, and the top ten carry over 4%. This same sample was also part of a study on T cells expressing NK-cell markers.

The sample taken for sequencing was PBMCs. This receptor was taken from a woman between 18 and 29 years old in good health. The chain carries TRBV5-1 and TRBJ2-5, with 11 bases identical to TRBD2. The CDR3 reads CASSSGTSGPETQYF. The CDR3 nucleotides are TGCGCCAGCAGCTCCGGGACTAGCGGCCCGGAGACCCAGTACTTC.